The next 30 T cell receptor beta chains were all read from a single sample in a study of cytomegalovirus exposure and HLA in healthy donors. The PCR employed 60 Vbeta primers together with 13 Jbeta primers. Assay: immunoSEQ multiplex PCR; the TCRdb copy retains only in-frame clones and omits some. The sample carries about 130,000 clones, 77% recorded once. The sample was PBMCs. Source of these receptors: a male donor in good health and CMV-seropositive.

This chain joins TRBV7-8 and TRBJ2-3; D may be TRBD1 (5 bases). Trimming removed 9 bases from V and 4 bases from J, with 11 bases in between. The CDR3 runs 12 residues. The V gene's germline CDR1 is SGHVS and CDR2 FQNEAQ. DNA of the CDR3: TGTGCCAGTGGCGACAGCCCAGATACGCAGTATTTT. Protein sequence: CASGDSPDTQYF.

V is TRBV5-1 and J is TRBJ1-2; no clear D. The germline V gene encodes CDR1 SGHRS and CDR2 YFSETQ. CDR3 size: 13 residues. Trimming cost V 0 bases and J 6 bases, with 9 bases left between them. The CDR3 loop reads CASSLVPEDGYTF. DNA of the CDR3: TGCGCCAGCAGCTTGGTTCCGGAGGATGGCTACACCTTC.

V usage is TRBV2 and J usage is TRBJ2-1; tentative D call: TRBD2 (6 bases). The length of the CDR3 is 13 residues. Trimming took 4 bases from V and 9 from J, leaving 13 bases between them. Germline values: CDR1 SNHLY, CDR2 FYNNEI. CDR3 sequence: CASSGIQGGEQFF. In DNA, the CDR3 is TGTGCCAGCAGTGGCATCCAGGGAGGTGAGCAGTTCTTC.

The rearrangement uses TRBV6-1 and TRBJ1-6, with D perhaps TRBD1 (5 bases). This CDR3 has 14 residues. CDR1 is MNHNS and CDR2 is SASEGT in the germline V gene. V dropped 4 bases and J dropped 8 bases, with 12 bases sitting between them. The CDR3: CASSVGGGDSPLHF. The DNA for the CDR3 is TGTGCCAGCAGTGTGGGGGGAGGAGATTCACCCCTCCACTTT.

This chain links TRBV28 with TRBJ2-7, with D possibly being TRBD2 (5 bases). Trimming cost V 3 bases and J 2 bases, with 11 bases left between them. The CDR3 spans 14 residues. CDR1 is MDHEN, CDR2 SYDVKM, per germline. CDR3 nucleotides: TGTGCCAGCAGTTTGATCGGGGATCCCTACGAGCAGTACTTC. Translation gives CASSLIGDPYEQYF.

The chain employs TRBV18 and TRBJ2-5; TRBD2 agrees at 9 bases. Germline V gene sequence: CDR1 KGHSH, CDR2 LQKENI. V lost 6 bases, J lost 2 bases, and 10 bases stayed unmatched. The CDR3 has 16 residues. CDR3 DNA sequence: TGTGCCAGCTCGGCTGCAGCGGGAGGCTTACAAGAGACCCAGTACTTC. Protein: CASSAAAGGLQETQYF.

This clone was found once. V usage is TRBV5-6 and J usage is TRBJ1-1; 7 bases are shared with TRBD1. V lost 4 bases and J lost 6; bases outside the gene matches: 9. CDR3 length: 14 residues. Germline V gene lookup returns CDR1 SGHDT and CDR2 YYEEEE. Written as DNA, the CDR3 is TGTGCCAGCAGCGGAGGAGGGCAGGGGGCTGAAGCTTTCTTT. Translating it yields CASSGGGQGAEAFF. Combining the CDR3 with reference TRBV5-6 and TRBJ1-1 gives the whole variable domain DAGVTQSPTHLIKTRGQQVTLRCSPKSGHDTVSWYQQALGQGPQFIFQYYEEEERQRGNFPDRFSGHQFPNYSSELNVNALLLGDSALYLCASSGGGQGAEAFFGQGTRLTVV.

The chain uses TRBV18 and TRBJ2-1, with D possibly TRBD1 on 6 matching bases. This CDR3 has 16 residues. Germline V lookup: CDR1 KGHSH, CDR2 LQKENI. V was pared by 6 bases and J by 5 bases, with 20 bases between. The CDR3 is CASSDATGEFHNEQFF. The CDR3 bases are TGTGCCAGCTCCGACGCGACAGGAGAATTTCACAATGAGCAGTTCTTC.

The rearrangement joins TRBV5-1 to TRBJ1-1, with TRBD1 matching 9 bases. V was clipped by 4 bases and J by 0 bases; unmatched bases: 4. CDR3 length: 15 amino acids. CDR1 and CDR2 from the germline V gene are SGHRS and YFSETQ. CDR3 residues: CASSHRQGVNTEAFF. The CDR3 nucleotides are TGCGCCAGCAGCCACAGACAGGGGGTGAACACTGAAGCTTTCTTT.

A word on this clone: Sequence at one end of the junction differs from germline and may be a read error. This chain connects TRBV7-3 to TRBJ1-1; D not certain. Germline CDR1 reads SGHTA; CDR2 reads FQGTGA. The CDR3 spans 13 residues. The CDR3 DNA reads TGTGCCAGCAGCTTAAGTCACCGCACTGAGGCTTTCTTT. It is translated as CASSLSHRTEAFF. The full variable domain, its missing parts supplied by reference TRBV7-3 and TRBJ1-1, is GAGVSQTPSNKVTEKGKYVELRCDPISGHTALYWYRQSLGQGPEFLIYFQGTGAADDSGLPNDRFFAVRPEGSVSTLKIQRTERGDSAVYLCASSLSHRTEAFFGQGTRLTVV.

V gene TRBV28 combines with J gene TRBJ1-2, with 11 nucleotides matching TRBD1. V shed 6 bases and J 5 bases; nucleotides not matched to a gene: 5. The CDR3 contains 14 residues. Looked up from germline, CDR1 is MDHEN and CDR2 is SYDVKM. DNA of the CDR3: TGTGCCAGCAGGACCGGGACAGGGGGTTATGGCTACACCTTC. This translates into CASRTGTGGYGYTF.

The rearrangement links TRBV28 to TRBJ2-4; 16 nucleotides agree with TRBD2. The CDR3 has 19 amino acids. V lost 0 bases and J lost 1; bases outside the gene matches: 3. Germline CDR1 is MDHEN and CDR2 is SYDVKM. As DNA, the CDR3 is TGTGCCAGCAGTTTATGGGGACTAGCGGGAGGGGGGGCCAAAAACATTCAGTACTTC. This sequence encodes CASSLWGLAGGGAKNIQYF.

The J gene is TRBJ2-3, the V gene TRBV27; 8 nucleotides match TRBD1. Germline lookup yields CDR1 MNHEY and CDR2 SMNVEV (reference sequence). The trim removed 6 bases at V and 0 bases at J, leaving 11 bases unmatched. The CDR3 spans 17 residues. CDR3 coding DNA: TGTGCCAGCAGGCCCTTCGGGACAGGAAAAAGCACAGATACGCAGTATTTT. The encoded protein is CASRPFGTGKSTDTQYF.

This clone appeared a single time. The J gene is TRBJ2-3, the V gene TRBV28, with D maybe TRBD1 (5 bases). V was pared by 6 bases and J by 3 bases, with 16 bases between. CDR1 is MDHEN, CDR2 SYDVKM, per germline. CDR3 length: 15 amino acids. In nucleotides, the CDR3 is TGTGCCAGCAGCCCCCTAGGTCCAGGGACAGATACGCAGTATTTT. This codes for CASSPLGPGTDTQYF.

This clone occurred a few times. This CDR3 reads CGLRGNGNTEAFF. The CDR3, as DNA: TGTGGCCTCAGGGGAAACGGGAACACTGAAGCTTTCTTT. The rearrangement uses TRBV28 and TRBJ1-1; the D gene is possibly TRBD1 (6 bases). The CDR3 contains 13 residues. CDR1 is MDHEN, CDR2 SYDVKM, per germline.

This chain joins TRBV18 and TRBJ2-3; D unclear. The CDR3 is made up of 16 amino acids. The germline gives CDR1 KGHSH, CDR2 LQKENI. The ends were cut back, 2 bases at V and 1 base at J, with 13 bases in the middle. The CDR3 region is CASSPSGASGTDTQYF. The DNA for the CDR3 is TGTGCCAGCTCACCATCAGGTGCCTCTGGCACAGATACGCAGTATTTT. Drawing the rest from reference TRBV18 and TRBJ2-3, the complete variable domain is NAGVMQNPRHLVRRRGQEARLRCSPMKGHSHVYWYRQLPEEGLKFMVYLQKENIIDESGMPKERFSAEFPKEGPSILRIQQVVRGDSAAYFCASSPSGASGTDTQYFGPGTRLTVL.

This clone has more than one count but fewer than ten. The chain links TRBV5-1 to TRBJ2-4; 10 bases map to TRBD1. V shed 4 bases, J shed 7 bases, and the junction held 11 bases outside the gene matches. The CDR3 is 16 amino acids. The V gene's germline CDR1 is SGHRS and CDR2 YFSETQ. This CDR3 reads CASSGGDRGGVNIQYF. For the CDR3, the DNA is TGCGCCAGCAGCGGAGGGGACAGGGGAGGCGTGAACATTCAGTACTTC.

This clone has a single count. This chain links TRBV5-4 with TRBJ1-4; D is possibly TRBD1 (5 bases). Germline CDR1 is SGHNT and CDR2 is YYREEE (reference sequence). The CDR3 length is 15 residues. Trimming pared 0 bases from V and 7 bases from J, leaving 13 bases between. The chain's CDR3 is CASSLGGGRSEKLFF. The DNA of the CDR3 is TGTGCCAGCAGCTTGGGTGGGGGGAGGAGTGAAAAACTGTTTTTT.

The gene calls are TRBV5-6 and TRBJ1-2; the D is unclear. With 0 bases removed from V and 14 bases from J, the gap between germline ends came to 20 bases. Germline V gives CDR1 SGHDT, CDR2 YYEEEE. The CDR3 contains 14 residues. The chain's CDR3 is CASSLGSGPVGETF. The CDR3 DNA sequence: TGTGCCAGCAGCTTGGGGTCAGGCCCTGTGGGAGAAACCTTC.

The chain joins TRBV19 to TRBJ2-7; 11 bases fit TRBD1. V lost 5 bases, J lost 3 bases, and 6 bases stayed unmatched. The CDR3 is made up of 15 amino acids. The germline gives CDR1 LNHDA, CDR2 SQIVND (reference sequence). The DNA for the CDR3 is TGTGCCAGTAGTGCCCGGGGGACAGGGGGCTACGAGCAGTACTTC. This translates into CASSARGTGGYEQYF.

This CDR3 reads CASSQNRNTGELFF. CDR3 nucleotides: TGTGCCAGCAGCCAAAACAGGAACACCGGGGAGCTGTTTTTT. The genes are TRBV4-2 and TRBJ2-2; D unclear. V gave up 2 bases and J gave up 1 base, with 5 bases separating them. The CDR3 extends over 14 amino acids. From germline, CDR1 is LGHNA and CDR2 YNFKEQ.

The chain couples TRBV5-3 to TRBJ2-1, with TRBD2 matching over 14 bases. TRBV5-3 qualifies as an ORF whose function is uncertain. V shed 3 bases, J shed 1 base, and the junction held 12 bases outside the gene matches. The CDR3 extends over 20 amino acids. In DNA form, the CDR3 reads TGTGCCAGAAGCTCGACGACTAGCGGGAGGGGGGAAAGGTCCTACAATGAGCAGTTCTTC. Protein sequence: CARSSTTSGRGERSYNEQFF.

On this clone itself: The CDR3 carries no conserved terminal phenylalanine or tryptophan, so it likely arises from a read error. The chain joins TRBV19 to TRBJ1-2; 9 nucleotides line up with TRBD1. The trim removed 5 bases at V and 3 bases at J, leaving 1 base unmatched. Germline V lookup: CDR1 LNHDA, CDR2 SQIVND (reference sequence). The CDR3 runs to 13 residues. The CDR3 nucleotides are TGTGCCAGTAGTCGACAGGGGGACTATGGCTACACCTGC. Amino acid sequence: CASSRQGDYGYTC.

The chain uses TRBV7-9 and TRBJ1-2; D may be TRBD1 (5 bases). The CDR3 runs to 15 residues. V dropped 3 bases and J dropped 2 bases, with 13 bases sitting between them. Germline CDR1 reads SEHNR; CDR2 reads FQNEAQ (reference sequence). The CDR3 reads CASSFGQGGNYGYTF. In nucleotides, the CDR3 is TGTGCCAGCAGCTTCGGCCAGGGTGGGAACTATGGCTACACCTTC. Full variable domain (outside the CDR3, taken from reference TRBV7-9 and TRBJ1-2): DTGVSQNPRHKITKRGQNVTFRCDPISEHNRLYWYRQTLGQGPEFLTYFQNEAQLEKSRLLSDRFSAERPKGSFSTLEIQRTEQGDSAMYLCASSFGQGGNYGYTFGSGTRLTVV.

The chain combines TRBV6-4 with TRBJ1-5, with TRBD1 identical over 7 bases. V lost 8 bases and J lost 11; bases outside the gene matches: 3. This CDR3 comprises 10 residues. Germline V gene lookup returns CDR1 MRHNA and CDR2 SNTAGT. The CDR3 here is CASGTVAQHF. CDR3 in DNA: TGTGCCAGCGGGACAGTGGCCCAGCATTTT.

This chain links TRBV4-1 with TRBJ1-1; TRBD1 matches at 8 bases. The V gene's germline CDR1 is MGHRA and CDR2 YSYEKL. This CDR3 has 14 amino acids. Trimming removed 3 bases from V and 2 bases from J; junction bases left unmatched: 2. CDR3 region: CASSQGQENTEAFF. In DNA, the CDR3 is TGCGCCAGCAGCCAGGGACAGGAAAACACTGAAGCTTTCTTT.

The genes are TRBV2 and TRBJ2-5; 8 bases agree with TRBD2. The CDR3 length is 15 residues. V dropped 4 bases and J dropped 4; count of bases not matched to a gene: 8. The germline V gene has CDR1 SNHLY and CDR2 FYNNEI. The CDR3 nucleotides are TGTGCCAGCAGTGGATTCGGGGGGGCCGCAGAGACCCAGTACTTC. Its translation: CASSGFGGAAETQYF.

This chain joins TRBV10-3 and TRBJ1-4; D gene ambiguous. In germline, CDR1 is ENHRY, CDR2 SYGVKD. The V end was cut by 1 base, the J end by 2 bases, with 11 bases between. There are 16 residues in the CDR3. The CDR3 is CAISEWLSQTNEKLFF. The CDR3 DNA reads as TGTGCCATCAGTGAGTGGTTAAGTCAGACTAATGAAAAACTGTTTTTT.

The CDR3 region has the DNA TGTGCCAGCTCGACGATACACCGGGACAGGGGTAGCTACACCTTC. This codes for CASSTIHRDRGSYTF. The chain employs TRBV27 and TRBJ1-2; 10 positions match TRBD1. Germline-derived CDR1 and CDR2 are MNHEY and SMNVEV (reference sequence). The trim removed 8 bases at V and 9 bases at J, leaving 15 bases unmatched. The CDR3 length is 15 residues.

The chain is built from TRBV25-1 and TRBJ1-6; D remains ambiguous. The CDR3 has 13 residues. CDR1 is MGHDK and CDR2 is SYGVNS in the germline V gene. The V end lost 3 bases, the J end lost 9 bases, and 9 bases lay between the germline ends. This chain's CDR3 is CASSDRVTSPLHF. CDR3 coding DNA: TGTGCCAGCAGTGACCGCGTAACTTCACCCCTCCACTTT.